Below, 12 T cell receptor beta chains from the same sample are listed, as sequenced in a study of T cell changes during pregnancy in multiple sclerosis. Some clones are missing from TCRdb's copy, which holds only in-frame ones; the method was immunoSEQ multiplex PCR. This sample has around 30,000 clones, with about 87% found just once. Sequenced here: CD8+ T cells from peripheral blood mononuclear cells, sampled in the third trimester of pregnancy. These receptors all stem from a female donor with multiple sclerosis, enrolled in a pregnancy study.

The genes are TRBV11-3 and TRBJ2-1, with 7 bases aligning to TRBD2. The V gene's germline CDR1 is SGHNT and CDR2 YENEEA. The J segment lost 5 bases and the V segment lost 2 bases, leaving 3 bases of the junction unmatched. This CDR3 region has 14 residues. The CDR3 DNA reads TGTGCCAGCAGCTTACGGGGAGGGAACAATGAGCAGTTCTTC. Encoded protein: CASSLRGGNNEQFF.

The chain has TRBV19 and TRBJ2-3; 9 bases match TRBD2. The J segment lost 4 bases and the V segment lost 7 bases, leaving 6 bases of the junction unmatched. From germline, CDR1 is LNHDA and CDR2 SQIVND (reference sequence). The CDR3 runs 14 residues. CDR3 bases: TGTGCCAGTACTCGAGCGGGGGGTCCAGATACGCAGTATTTT. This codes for CASTRAGGPDTQYF. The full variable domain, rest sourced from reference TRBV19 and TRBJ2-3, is DGGITQSPKYLFRKEGQNVTLSCEQNLNHDAMYWYRQDPGQGLRLIYYSQIVNDFQKGDIAEGYSVSREKKESFPLTVTSAQKNPTAFYLCASTRAGGPDTQYFGPGTRLTVL.

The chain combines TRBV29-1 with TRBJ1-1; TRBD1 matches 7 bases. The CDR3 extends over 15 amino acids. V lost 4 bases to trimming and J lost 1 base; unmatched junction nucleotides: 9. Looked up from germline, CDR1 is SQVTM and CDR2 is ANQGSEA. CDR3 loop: CSVAHWTGENTEAFF. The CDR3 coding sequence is TGCAGCGTTGCGCATTGGACAGGCGAGAACACTGAAGCTTTCTTT.

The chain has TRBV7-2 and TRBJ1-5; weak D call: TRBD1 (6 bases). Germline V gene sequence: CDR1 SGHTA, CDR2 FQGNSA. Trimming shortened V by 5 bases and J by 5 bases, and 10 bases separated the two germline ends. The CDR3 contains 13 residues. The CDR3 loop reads CASSLQGYQPQHF. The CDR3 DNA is TGTGCCAGCAGCCTACAGGGTTATCAGCCCCAGCATTTT.

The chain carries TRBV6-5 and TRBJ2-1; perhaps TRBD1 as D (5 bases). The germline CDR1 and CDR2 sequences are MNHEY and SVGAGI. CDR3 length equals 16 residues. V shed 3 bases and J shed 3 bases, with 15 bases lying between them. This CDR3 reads CASSYRSRGYYNEQFF. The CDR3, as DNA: TGTGCCAGCAGTTATCGCAGTAGGGGATACTACAATGAGCAGTTCTTC.

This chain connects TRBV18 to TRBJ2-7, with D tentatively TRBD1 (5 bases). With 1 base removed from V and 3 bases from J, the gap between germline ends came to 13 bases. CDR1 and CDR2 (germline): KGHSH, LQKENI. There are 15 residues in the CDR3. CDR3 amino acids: CASSPLGLDGYEQYF. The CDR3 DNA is TGTGCCAGCTCACCACTGGGGCTCGACGGCTACGAGCAGTACTTC. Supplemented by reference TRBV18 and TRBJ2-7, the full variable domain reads NAGVMQNPRHLVRRRGQEARLRCSPMKGHSHVYWYRQLPEEGLKFMVYLQKENIIDESGMPKERFSAEFPKEGPSILRIQQVVRGDSAAYFCASSPLGLDGYEQYFGPGTRLTVT.

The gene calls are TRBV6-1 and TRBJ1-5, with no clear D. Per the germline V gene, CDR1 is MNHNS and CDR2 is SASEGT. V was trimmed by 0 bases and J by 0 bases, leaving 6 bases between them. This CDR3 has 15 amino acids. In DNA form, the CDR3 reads TGTGCCAGCAGTGAAGCTTCATCTAGCAATCAGCCCCAGCATTTT. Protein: CASSEASSSNQPQHF.

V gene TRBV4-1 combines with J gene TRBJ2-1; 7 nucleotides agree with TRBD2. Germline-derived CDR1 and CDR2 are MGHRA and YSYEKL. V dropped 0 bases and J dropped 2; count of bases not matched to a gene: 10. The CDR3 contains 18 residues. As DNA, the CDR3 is TGCGCCAGCAGCCAAGATCCCATCTTAGCGGGCACCTACAATGAGCAGTTCTTC. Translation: CASSQDPILAGTYNEQFF.

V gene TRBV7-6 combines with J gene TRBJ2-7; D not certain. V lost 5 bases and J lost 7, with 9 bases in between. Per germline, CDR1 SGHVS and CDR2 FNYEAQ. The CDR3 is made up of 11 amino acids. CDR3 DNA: TGTGCCAGCAGCGCCGGGTGGGAGCAGTACTTC. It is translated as CASSAGWEQYF.

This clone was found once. CDR3 region: CASNIWGGNQPQHF. The CDR3 DNA reads as TGTGCCAGTAATATTTGGGGGGGCAATCAGCCCCAGCATTTT. The rearrangement links TRBV19 to TRBJ1-5, with TRBD1 as a possible D gene (5 bases). V lost 7 bases, J lost 2 bases, and 12 bases lay in between. From germline, CDR1 is LNHDA and CDR2 SQIVND (reference sequence). The CDR3 loop spans 14 amino acids. The full variable domain, in which reference TRBV19 and TRBJ1-5 provide the parts outside the CDR3, is DGGITQSPKYLFRKEGQNVTLSCEQNLNHDAMYWYRQDPGQGLRLIYYSQIVNDFQKGDIAEGYSVSREKKESFPLTVTSAQKNPTAFYLCASNIWGGNQPQHFGDGTRLSIL.

CDR3 amino acids: CASSQGTTSGGSYEQYF. DNA of the CDR3: TGCGCCAGCAGCCAAGGAACGACTAGCGGGGGCTCCTACGAGCAGTACTTC. This chain uses TRBV4-3 with TRBJ2-7, with 12 nucleotides matching TRBD2. Germline V gives CDR1 LGHNA, CDR2 YSLEER. The trim removed 1 base at V and 0 bases at J, leaving 4 bases unmatched. The CDR3 contains 17 residues.

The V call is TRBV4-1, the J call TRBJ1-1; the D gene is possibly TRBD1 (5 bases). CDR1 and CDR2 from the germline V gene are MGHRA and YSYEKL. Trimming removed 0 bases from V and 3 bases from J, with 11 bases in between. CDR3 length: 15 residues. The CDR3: CASSQDGGYYTEAFF. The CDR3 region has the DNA TGCGCCAGCAGCCAAGATGGGGGGTACTACACTGAAGCTTTCTTT.